This TCR beta chain was captured by sequencing in a study of T cell changes during pregnancy in multiple sclerosis. Using immunoSEQ multiplex PCR, the repertoire was profiled, and TCRdb retains in-frame clones only, with some absent. The table has about 40,000 clones, 92% seen once. Trimming took off 8 bases at V and 3 bases at J, with 10 bases between the two ends. Germline values: CDR1 MNHEY, CDR2 SVGAGI. The CDR3 has 12 residues. The receptor's source is a female donor with multiple sclerosis, enrolled in a pregnancy study. This chain connects TRBV6-5 to TRBJ2-5; D is uncertain. The sequenced sample was CD8+ T cells from peripheral blood mononuclear cells, obtained in the first trimester of pregnancy. Here the CDR3 reads CASLGQEETQYF. The CDR3 region has the DNA TGTGCCAGCCTGGGCCAAGAAGAGACCCAGTACTTC.